The 29 T cell receptor beta chains below come from one sample, sequenced in a study of OX40 agonist ivuxolimab in advanced cancers. Here immunoSEQ multiplex PCR was the method, and the copy in TCRdb shows in-frame clones only, minus some. The sample consists of more than 95,000 clones, about nine tenths of them appearing once. The specimen comprised CD4+ or CD8+ T cells sorted from blood, sampled in a trial of the OX40 agonist ivuxolimab. These receptors all come from an adult with an advanced solid tumor such as melanoma, head and neck, liver or kidney cancer.

The gene calls are TRBV7-9 and TRBJ1-1; TRBD1 matches at 7 bases. V was clipped by 5 bases and J by 4 bases; unmatched bases: 10. Germline CDR1 and CDR2: SEHNR and FQNEAQ (reference sequence). The CDR3 sequence is 15 residues long. The CDR3 is CASSPGDRVVTEAFF. In nucleotides, the CDR3 is TGTGCCAGCAGCCCGGGCGACAGGGTGGTCACTGAAGCTTTCTTT.

Note on this clone: The sample contains more than one DNA sequence encoding this CDR3. The V gene is TRBV28, the J gene TRBJ2-7; D uncertain. The CDR3 spans 11 residues. Trimming took 3 bases from V and 3 from J, leaving 3 bases between them. Germline V gene sequence: CDR1 MDHEN, CDR2 SYDVKM. CDR3 sequence reads: CASSLGYEQYF. The CDR3 DNA is TGTGCCAGCAGTTTGGGCTACGAGCAGTACTTC.

The genes are TRBV7-2 and TRBJ2-1; 10 bases align to TRBD1. The CDR3 loop spans 15 amino acids. The germline V gene has CDR1 SGHTA and CDR2 FQGNSA. The junction had 6 bases not matched to a gene; V was cut back by 6 bases and J by 4 bases. The CDR3 DNA reads as TGTGCCAGCAGGACAGACAGGGGGCTATACAATGAGCAGTTCTTC. Its protein product is CASRTDRGLYNEQFF.

This clone has just a few counts. The genes are TRBV7-2 and TRBJ2-1, with TRBD2 identical over 7 bases. Trimming at V came to 2 bases and at J to 4 bases, leaving 5 bases not matched to a gene. Germline values: CDR1 SGHTA, CDR2 FQGNSA. The CDR3 runs to 15 residues. CDR3 nucleotide sequence: TGTGCCAGCAGCTTATGGGGGGAGGGGTACAATGAGCAGTTCTTC. Amino acids: CASSLWGEGYNEQFF.

This chain connects TRBV4-1 to TRBJ1-1; 8 bases line up with TRBD1. V lost 3 bases, J lost 5 bases, and 8 bases stayed unmatched. CDR1 is MGHRA and CDR2 is YSYEKL in the germline V gene. The CDR3 has 15 residues. The CDR3 sequence is CASSQAGQGGTEAFF. DNA of the CDR3: TGCGCCAGCAGCCAGGCCGGACAGGGAGGTACTGAAGCTTTCTTT.

The rearrangement joins TRBV19 to TRBJ1-5; 11 nucleotides align to TRBD1. CDR3 size: 16 residues. Germline V gene lookup returns CDR1 LNHDA and CDR2 SQIVND (reference sequence). The trim removed 5 bases at V and 6 bases at J, leaving 9 bases unmatched. Here the CDR3 DNA reads TGTGCCAGTAGTCCCCGGACAGGGGGCTTGAGTCAGCCCCAGCATTTT. Translating gives CASSPRTGGLSQPQHF.

This chain links TRBV19 with TRBJ2-3, with 9 positions matching TRBD1. Germline assignment: CDR1 LNHDA and CDR2 SQIVND (reference sequence). V gave up 4 bases and J gave up 1 base; unmatched junction bases: 9. The CDR3 covers 17 residues. The CDR3 loop is CASSRNRGQSGTDTQYF. The DNA for the CDR3 is TGTGCCAGTAGTAGAAACAGGGGGCAGTCGGGCACAGATACGCAGTATTTT. Filled out from reference TRBV19 and TRBJ2-3, the complete variable domain reads DGGITQSPKYLFRKEGQNVTLSCEQNLNHDAMYWYRQDPGQGLRLIYYSQIVNDFQKGDIAEGYSVSREKKESFPLTVTSAQKNPTAFYLCASSRNRGQSGTDTQYFGPGTRLTVL.

The chain combines TRBV7-3 with TRBJ2-5; 9 positions agree with TRBD2. Germline CDR1 SGHTA, CDR2 FQGTGA. The CDR3 totals 14 residues. J lost 1 base, V lost 5 bases, and 2 bases had no gene match. CDR3 sequence: CASSLAGFQETQYF. CDR3 DNA: TGTGCCAGCAGCCTAGCGGGGTTCCAAGAGACCCAGTACTTC.

The rearrangement joins TRBV11-2 to TRBJ2-7, with 11 bases identical to TRBD2. V lost 5 bases, J lost 2 bases, and 5 bases stayed unmatched. CDR1 and CDR2 (germline): SGHAT, FQNNGV. The CDR3 spans 15 residues. DNA for the CDR3: TGTGCCAGCAGCCCCCGACTAGCGGGGACCTACGAGCAGTACTTC. Translation gives CASSPRLAGTYEQYF. The complete variable domain, with remaining parts taken from reference TRBV11-2 and TRBJ2-7, reads EAGVAQSPRYKIIEKRQSVAFWCNPISGHATLYWYQQILGQGPKLLIQFQNNGVVDDSQLPKDRFSAERLKGVDSTLKIQPAKLEDSAVYLCASSPRLAGTYEQYFGPGTRLTVT.

The rearrangement links TRBV20-1 to TRBJ1-2; perhaps TRBD1 as D (5 bases). From germline, CDR1 is DFQATT and CDR2 SNEGSKA (reference sequence). The germline V and J ends were trimmed by 8 bases and 4 bases, with 11 bases remaining between them. The CDR3 totals 11 residues. For the CDR3, the DNA is TGCAGTTCGGAGAGGGGCTATGGCTACACCTTC. Residues: CSSERGYGYTF.

The rearrangement links TRBV7-8 to TRBJ2-7; D is tentatively TRBD1 or TRBD2 (7 bases each). The CDR3 is made up of 14 amino acids. From germline, CDR1 is SGHVS and CDR2 FQNEAQ. Trimming removed 3 bases from V and 3 bases from J, with 12 bases in between. CDR3 residues: CASSFTGDYYEQYF. DNA for the CDR3: TGTGCCAGCAGCTTTACAGGGGACTACTACGAGCAGTACTTC.

The CDR3 loop is CASSLYLVPETLYEQYF. The DNA of the CDR3 is TGTGCCAGCAGCCTGTATCTGGTGCCCGAAACCCTCTACGAGCAGTACTTC. V is TRBV5-8 and J is TRBJ2-7; D is unclear. The length of the CDR3 is 17 residues. Germline V gives CDR1 SGHTS, CDR2 YDEGEE. V was trimmed by 4 bases and J by 3 bases, leaving 23 bases between them.

The chain recombines TRBV9 with TRBJ2-2, with 7 bases identical to TRBD2. Germline V gene lookup returns CDR1 SGDLS and CDR2 YYNGEE. The CDR3 is 18 residues long. The V gene end was trimmed by 4 bases and the J gene end by 5 bases; junction bases not matched to a gene: 17. The CDR3 DNA sequence: TGTGCCAGCAGCCCCGGCCTAACTAGCGAGAGCAGGACCGGGGAGCTGTTTTTT. Its protein is CASSPGLTSESRTGELFF. Based on the CDR3 plus reference TRBV9 and TRBJ2-2, the full variable domain is DSGVTQTPKHLITATGQRVTLRCSPRSGDLSVYWYQQSLDQGLQFLIQYYNGEERAKGNILERFSAQQFPDLHSELNLSSLELGDSALYFCASSPGLTSESRTGELFFGEGSRLTVL.

The chain links TRBV5-1 to TRBJ1-4, with TRBD1 identical over 8 bases. Germline CDR1 SGHRS, CDR2 YFSETQ. The CDR3 covers 17 residues. The trim removed 3 bases at V and 5 bases at J, leaving 12 bases unmatched. CDR3 in amino acids: CASSYSPGQDQNEKLFF. The CDR3 DNA sequence: TGCGCCAGCAGCTACAGCCCGGGACAGGACCAGAATGAAAAACTGTTTTTT.

CDR3 sequence (DNA): TGCGCCAGCAGCGCTCCAGGCGCAGATACGCAGTATTTT. Protein sequence: CASSAPGADTQYF. The rearrangement links TRBV4-1 to TRBJ2-3; D not resolved. CDR3 size: 13 residues. From germline, CDR1 is MGHRA and CDR2 YSYEKL. V lost 5 bases to trimming and J lost 4 bases, with 10 bases between them.

The rearrangement uses TRBV25-1 and TRBJ2-2; D gene unclear. Germline CDR1 and CDR2: MGHDK and SYGVNS. Trimming pared 6 bases from V and 7 bases from J, leaving 9 bases between. The CDR3 contains 12 residues. The CDR3 reads CASSLGLGELFF. The CDR3 bases are TGTGCCAGCAGCTTGGGCCTCGGGGAGCTGTTTTTT. Combining the CDR3 with reference TRBV25-1 and TRBJ2-2 gives the whole variable domain EADIYQTPRYLVIGTGKKITLECSQTMGHDKMYWYQQDPGMELHLIHYSYGVNSTEKGDLSSESTVSRIRTEHFPLTLESARPSHTSQYLCASSLGLGELFFGEGSRLTVL.

The rearrangement joins TRBV28 to TRBJ1-1, with a weak D call TRBD1 (6 bases). Trimming stripped 3 bases from V and 1 base from J, with 12 bases between. This CDR3 region has 15 residues. CDR1 and CDR2 (germline): MDHEN, SYDVKM. In nucleotides, the CDR3 is TGTGCCAGCAGTTTCTTCGGCAGGGGGAACACTGAAGCTTTCTTT. This encodes CASSFFGRGNTEAFF.

The chain employs TRBV15 and TRBJ1-4; D possibly corresponds to TRBD1 (5 bases). V lost 4 bases and J 5 bases, leaving 11 bases between the germline ends. CDR3 length: 14 amino acids. Per the germline V gene, CDR1 is LNHNV and CDR2 is YYDKDF (reference sequence). The CDR3: CATSIGAENEKLFF. The CDR3 DNA sequence: TGTGCCACCAGCATCGGGGCAGAGAATGAAAAACTGTTTTTT.

CDR3 sequence: CASGSPFSGNTIYF. The DNA for the CDR3 is TGTGCCAGCGGGTCGCCCTTCTCTGGAAACACCATATATTTT. This chain connects TRBV28 to TRBJ1-3, with unresolved D. The CDR3 contains 14 residues. Trimming stripped 8 bases from V and 0 bases from J, with 11 bases between. Germline CDR1 MDHEN, CDR2 SYDVKM. Full variable domain (rest looked up from reference TRBV28 and TRBJ1-3): DVKVTQSSRYLVKRTGEKVFLECVQDMDHENMFWYRQDPGLGLRLIYFSYDVKMKEKGDIPEGYSVSREKKERFSLILESASTNQTSMYLCASGSPFSGNTIYFGEGSWLTVV.

The rearrangement uses TRBV5-1 and TRBJ1-1; 8 positions match TRBD1. V was clipped by 5 bases and J by 2 bases; unmatched bases: 5. The CDR3 is made up of 14 amino acids. Germline loops: CDR1 SGHRS, CDR2 YFSETQ. CDR3 region: CASRQTGANTEAFF. CDR3 nucleotide sequence: TGCGCCAGCAGACAGACAGGGGCCAACACTGAAGCTTTCTTT.

This clone was found many times. The genes are TRBV27 and TRBJ1-2, with 8 bases lining up with TRBD1. The length of the CDR3 is 13 residues. Trimming took 3 bases from V and 12 from J; bases not matched to a gene: 9. CDR1 MNHEY and CDR2 SMNVEV come from the germline V gene (reference sequence). CDR3 nucleotides: TGTGCCAGCAGTTTTTCGGGACAGGATGGACACACCTTC. It yields the protein CASSFSGQDGHTF.

The chain uses TRBV9 and TRBJ1-1, with D possibly being TRBD1 (5 bases). CDR1 SGDLS and CDR2 YYNGEE come from the germline V gene. The CDR3 is made up of 15 amino acids. Deletions cut 5 bases from V and 1 base from J, with 15 bases between. CDR3 in amino acids: CASSPVDQGNTEAFF. For the CDR3, the DNA is TGTGCCAGCAGTCCAGTGGACCAGGGGAACACTGAAGCTTTCTTT.

V gene TRBV6-5 combines with J gene TRBJ1-2; 7 bases line up with TRBD1. V was pared by 6 bases and J by 2 bases, with 6 bases of the junction left unmatched. This CDR3 contains 14 residues. Germline V gene sequence: CDR1 MNHEY, CDR2 SVGAGI. The CDR3 region has the DNA TGTGCCAGCAGCTACAGACAGGGCAACTATGGCTACACCTTC. As protein: CASSYRQGNYGYTF.

This sequence joins TRBV28 and TRBJ1-3, with D perhaps TRBD1 (5 bases). The CDR3 runs 16 residues. Germline V lookup: CDR1 MDHEN, CDR2 SYDVKM. V was cut by 3 bases and J by 8 bases, with 20 bases left in between. The CDR3 loop reads CASSFETGTELDTIYF. CDR3 in DNA: TGTGCCAGCAGTTTTGAGACCGGGACGGAGCTAGACACCATATATTTT.

This chain uses TRBV5-6 with TRBJ2-2, with TRBD2 as a possible D gene (6 bases). V dropped 4 bases and J dropped 4 bases, with 14 bases sitting between them. This CDR3 contains 15 residues. CDR1 and CDR2 from the germline V gene are SGHDT and YYEEEE. The DNA for the CDR3 is TGTGCCAGCAGCCCGGGACTGGGGGGCACCGGGGAGCTGTTTTTT. This gives the protein CASSPGLGGTGELFF. Together with reference TRBV5-6 and TRBJ2-2, the CDR3 gives the full variable domain: DAGVTQSPTHLIKTRGQQVTLRCSPKSGHDTVSWYQQALGQGPQFIFQYYEEEERQRGNFPDRFSGHQFPNYSSELNVNALLLGDSALYLCASSPGLGGTGELFFGEGSRLTVL.

The V gene is TRBV5-5, the J gene TRBJ1-2; D uncertain. Germline lookup yields CDR1 SGHKS and CDR2 YYEKEE (reference sequence). The length of the CDR3 is 13 residues. Deletions cut 4 bases from V and 8 bases from J, with 15 bases between. The CDR3 sequence: CASSLREIGGYTF. In DNA, the CDR3 is TGTGCCAGCAGCCTAAGGGAGATAGGAGGCTACACCTTC.

V usage is TRBV29-1 and J usage is TRBJ1-2; possible D gene TRBD1, 5 bases. V gave up 7 bases and J gave up 2 bases, with 17 bases separating them. The CDR3 contains 14 residues. The germline V gene encodes CDR1 SQVTM and CDR2 ANQGSEA. The CDR3 loop is CSAVGGDGNYGYTF. CDR3 bases: TGCAGCGCTGTGGGCGGGGACGGAAACTATGGCTACACCTTC.

V gene TRBV27 combines with J gene TRBJ1-5; 10 positions match TRBD1. The CDR3 is made up of 15 amino acids. Germline loops: CDR1 MNHEY, CDR2 SMNVEV (reference sequence). J was trimmed by 7 bases and V by 5 bases; bases with no gene match: 8. CDR3 protein: CASSPGTGERQPQHF. CDR3 coding DNA: TGTGCCAGCAGTCCCGGGACAGGGGAACGCCAGCCCCAGCATTTT.

This clone was seen more than once but under ten times. The V call is TRBV30, the J call TRBJ1-6; TRBD1 matches at 11 bases. Per germline, CDR1 GTSNPN and CDR2 SVGIG (reference sequence). This CDR3 is built from 14 residues. The V and J ends lost 3 bases and 9 bases, in that order; junction bases with no gene match: 4. CDR3 DNA sequence: TGTGCCTGGAGGGGACAGGGGGAGGGTTCACCCCTCCACTTT. Translation: CAWRGQGEGSPLHF.